Following are 10 T cell receptor beta chains from one sample sequenced in a study of blood T cell repertoires in COVID-19. The table came from immunoSEQ multiplex PCR; TCRdb's copy has only in-frame clones and leaves some out. The sample records tens of thousands of clones, about 74% being singletons. Sequenced material: peripheral blood. The receptor set was obtained from a man between 65 and 80 years old with COVID-19, enrolled during active disease.

This clone showed up just once. V usage is TRBV4-1 and J usage is TRBJ2-5, with 11 bases that match TRBD2. V trimming: 3 bases; J trimming: 3 bases; junction bases outside the gene matches: 3. From germline, CDR1 is MGHRA and CDR2 YSYEKL. This CDR3 has 15 residues. This CDR3 is CASSHLTSGEETQYF. The CDR3 coding sequence is TGCGCCAGCAGCCACCTGACTAGCGGGGAAGAGACCCAGTACTTC.

The V and J genes are TRBV30 and TRBJ1-4, with TRBD1 as a possible D gene (5 bases). The germline V and J ends were trimmed by 1 base and 3 bases, with 9 bases remaining between them. Germline CDR1 is GTSNPN and CDR2 is SVGIG (reference sequence). This CDR3 contains 14 residues. CDR3 loop: CAWSGGLPNEKLFF. CDR3 nucleotide sequence: TGTGCCTGGAGTGGGGGCCTCCCTAATGAAAAACTGTTTTTT.

V and J are TRBV28 and TRBJ1-6; D remains unclear. Trimming cost V 3 bases and J 2 bases, with 11 bases left between them. Germline CDR1 MDHEN, CDR2 SYDVKM. The CDR3 covers 16 residues. DNA for the CDR3: TGTGCCAGCAGTTTCGGGGTGGGCGCCTATAATTCACCCCTCCACTTT. Its translation is CASSFGVGAYNSPLHF.

This chain connects TRBV24-1 to TRBJ2-5, with D uncertain. Germline V gene data show CDR1 as KGHDR and CDR2 as SFDVKD. CDR3 length: 18 residues. V lost 3 bases, J lost 4 bases, and 23 bases lay in between. CDR3 loop: CATSDPVSLVGLRETQYF. The CDR3 DNA is TGTGCCACCAGTGATCCGGTATCACTCGTCGGGTTGAGAGAGACCCAGTACTTC.

The rearrangement uses TRBV27 and TRBJ2-7, with D possibly matching TRBD2 (5 bases). Looked up from germline, CDR1 is MNHEY and CDR2 is SMNVEV (reference sequence). V was cut by 4 bases and J by 2 bases, with 12 bases left in between. This CDR3 region has 14 residues. The CDR3 DNA follows: TGTGCCAGCAGTTCGGACCTGAGGGCCTACGAGCAGTACTTC. Protein product: CASSSDLRAYEQYF.

This clone has just one count. The chain uses TRBV7-3 and TRBJ1-1; TRBD1 might be the D (6 bases). The length of the CDR3 is 13 residues. V was trimmed by 5 bases and J by 1 base, leaving 8 bases between them. Looked up from germline, CDR1 is SGHTA and CDR2 is FQGTGA. The CDR3: CASSLTGNTEAFF. CDR3 DNA sequence: TGTGCCAGCAGCCTGACAGGGAACACTGAAGCTTTCTTT.

Within the sample, this clone is medium-sized. V and J are TRBV12-3 or TRBV12-4 and TRBJ1-1, with unresolved D. V gave up 6 bases and J gave up 4 bases, with 12 bases separating them. CDR3 length equals 13 residues. CDR3 in amino acids: CASSPGGFTEAFF. Written as DNA, the CDR3 is TGTGCCAGCAGCCCAGGTGGTTTCACTGAAGCTTTCTTT.

The V call is TRBV6-5, the J call TRBJ1-1; D ambiguous. Trimming left V 0 bases short and J 1 base short, with 6 bases between. The germline V gene encodes CDR1 MNHEY and CDR2 SVGAGI. The CDR3 covers 14 residues. CDR3 residues: CASSYSEQNTEAFF. The DNA of the CDR3 is TGTGCCAGCAGTTACTCAGAGCAGAACACTGAAGCTTTCTTT.

The rearrangement links TRBV5-1 to TRBJ2-4, with 14 bases lining up with TRBD2. This CDR3 has 20 amino acids. J lost 0 bases, V lost 3 bases, and 11 bases had no gene match. From germline, CDR1 is SGHRS and CDR2 YFSETQ. In DNA, the CDR3 is TGCGCCAGCAGCTCCCTCACCGGACTAGCGGGGGGTAGAGCCAAAAACATTCAGTACTTC. It translates to CASSSLTGLAGGRAKNIQYF.

This clone has only a few counts. The rearrangement links TRBV18 to TRBJ2-7, with D perhaps matching TRBD1 (8 bases). CDR1 is KGHSH, CDR2 LQKENI, per germline. The V end lost 8 bases, the J end lost 1 base, and 15 bases lay between the germline ends. CDR3 length: 14 amino acids. DNA for the CDR3: TGTGCCAGCAGAGGACAGGGAGGGTCCTACGAGCAGTACTTC. Its translation: CASRGQGGSYEQYF.